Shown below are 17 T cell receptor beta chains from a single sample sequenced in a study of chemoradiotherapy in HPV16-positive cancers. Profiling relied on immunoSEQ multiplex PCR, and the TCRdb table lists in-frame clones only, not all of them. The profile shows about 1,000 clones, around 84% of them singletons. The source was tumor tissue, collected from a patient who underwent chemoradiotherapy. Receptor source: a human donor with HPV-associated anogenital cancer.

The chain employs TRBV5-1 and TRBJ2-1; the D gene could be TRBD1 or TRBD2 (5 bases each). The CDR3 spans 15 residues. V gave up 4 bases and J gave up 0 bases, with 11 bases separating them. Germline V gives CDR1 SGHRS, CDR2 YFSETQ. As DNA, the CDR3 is TGCGCCAGCAGCCGAGGGGAAGTCTCCTACAATGAGCAGTTCTTC. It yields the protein CASSRGEVSYNEQFF. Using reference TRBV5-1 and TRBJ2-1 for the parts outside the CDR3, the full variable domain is KAGVTQTPRYLIKTRGQQVTLSCSPISGHRSVSWYQQTPGQGLQFLFEYFSETQRNKGNFPGRFSGRQFSNSRSEMNVSTLELGDSALYLCASSRGEVSYNEQFFGPGTRLTVL.

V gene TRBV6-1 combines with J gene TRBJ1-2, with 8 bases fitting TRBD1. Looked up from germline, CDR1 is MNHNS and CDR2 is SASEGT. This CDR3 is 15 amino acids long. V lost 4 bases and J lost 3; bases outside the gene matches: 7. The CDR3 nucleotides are TGTGCCAGCAGTGGTCAGGGGGCGCGGGACTATGGCTACACCTTC. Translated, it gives CASSGQGARDYGYTF.

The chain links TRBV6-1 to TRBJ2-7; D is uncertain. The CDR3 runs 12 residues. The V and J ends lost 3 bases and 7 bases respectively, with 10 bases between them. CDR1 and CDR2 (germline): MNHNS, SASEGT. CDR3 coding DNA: TGTGCCAGCAGTGAGTTGGGGATAGAGCAGTACTTC. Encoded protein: CASSELGIEQYF.

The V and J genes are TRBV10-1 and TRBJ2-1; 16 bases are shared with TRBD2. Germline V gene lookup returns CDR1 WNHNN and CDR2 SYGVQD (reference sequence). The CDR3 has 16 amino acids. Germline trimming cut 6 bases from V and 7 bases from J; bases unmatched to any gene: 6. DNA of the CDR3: TGCGCCAGCAGACCGGGACTAGCGGGGGGGTGTAATGAGCAGTTCTTC. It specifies CASRPGLAGGCNEQFF.

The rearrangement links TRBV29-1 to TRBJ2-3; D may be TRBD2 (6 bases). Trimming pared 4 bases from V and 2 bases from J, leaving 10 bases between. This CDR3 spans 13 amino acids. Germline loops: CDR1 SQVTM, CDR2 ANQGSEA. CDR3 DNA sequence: TGCAGCGTTGCCGGGGACTCCACAGATACGCAGTATTTT. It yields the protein CSVAGDSTDTQYF.

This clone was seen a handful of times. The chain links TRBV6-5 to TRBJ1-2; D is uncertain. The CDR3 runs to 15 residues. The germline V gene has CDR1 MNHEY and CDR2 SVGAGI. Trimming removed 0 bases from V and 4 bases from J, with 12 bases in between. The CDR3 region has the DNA TGTGCCAGCAGTTACTCGATCGGAACAGTCTATGGCTACACCTTC. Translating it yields CASSYSIGTVYGYTF.

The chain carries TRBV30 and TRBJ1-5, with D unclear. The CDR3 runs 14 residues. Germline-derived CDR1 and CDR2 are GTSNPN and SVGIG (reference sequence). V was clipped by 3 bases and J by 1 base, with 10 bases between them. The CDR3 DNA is TGTGCCTGGAGCCGGAGATCAAGCAATCAGCCCCAGCATTTT. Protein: CAWSRRSSNQPQHF.

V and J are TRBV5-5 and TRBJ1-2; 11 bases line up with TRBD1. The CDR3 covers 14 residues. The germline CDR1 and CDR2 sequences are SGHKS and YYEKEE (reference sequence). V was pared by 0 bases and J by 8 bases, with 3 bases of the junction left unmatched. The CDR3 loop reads CASSLAGDRGGYTF. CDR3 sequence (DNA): TGTGCCAGCAGCTTGGCCGGGGACAGGGGGGGCTACACCTTC.

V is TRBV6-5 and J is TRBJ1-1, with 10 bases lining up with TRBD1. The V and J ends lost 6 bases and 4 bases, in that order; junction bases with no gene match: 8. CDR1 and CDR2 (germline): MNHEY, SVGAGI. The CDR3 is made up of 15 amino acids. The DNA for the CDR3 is TGTGCCAGCAGGGAACGACAGGGGGCAGGCACTGAAGCTTTCTTT. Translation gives CASRERQGAGTEAFF.

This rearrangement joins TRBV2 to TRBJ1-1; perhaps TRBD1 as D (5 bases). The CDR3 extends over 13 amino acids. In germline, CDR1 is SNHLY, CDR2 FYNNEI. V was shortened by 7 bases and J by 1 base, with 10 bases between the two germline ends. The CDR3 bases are TGTGCCAGCACCCGGGGCAGGAACACTGAAGCTTTCTTT. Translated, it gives CASTRGRNTEAFF.

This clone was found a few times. The CDR3 DNA is TGCGCCAGCAGCTTGGTGGGGGGTCGGACAGATACGCAGTATTTT. It yields the protein CASSLVGGRTDTQYF. The chain carries TRBV5-1 and TRBJ2-3; perhaps TRBD2 as D (6 bases). Trimming stripped 0 bases from V and 3 bases from J, with 11 bases between. The germline CDR1 and CDR2 sequences are SGHRS and YFSETQ. The CDR3 is made up of 15 amino acids. Variable domain in full (rest from reference TRBV5-1 and TRBJ2-3): KAGVTQTPRYLIKTRGQQVTLSCSPISGHRSVSWYQQTPGQGLQFLFEYFSETQRNKGNFPGRFSGRQFSNSRSEMNVSTLELGDSALYLCASSLVGGRTDTQYFGPGTRLTVL.

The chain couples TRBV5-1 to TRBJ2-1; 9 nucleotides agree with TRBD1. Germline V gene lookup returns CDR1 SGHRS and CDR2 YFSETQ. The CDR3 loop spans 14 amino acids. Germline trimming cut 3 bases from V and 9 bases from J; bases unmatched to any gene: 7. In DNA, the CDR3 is TGCGCCAGCAGCTCCGGGACAGGGCGCTCTGAGCAGTTCTTC. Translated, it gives CASSSGTGRSEQFF. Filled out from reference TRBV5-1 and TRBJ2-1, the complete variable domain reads KAGVTQTPRYLIKTRGQQVTLSCSPISGHRSVSWYQQTPGQGLQFLFEYFSETQRNKGNFPGRFSGRQFSNSRSEMNVSTLELGDSALYLCASSSGTGRSEQFFGPGTRLTVL.

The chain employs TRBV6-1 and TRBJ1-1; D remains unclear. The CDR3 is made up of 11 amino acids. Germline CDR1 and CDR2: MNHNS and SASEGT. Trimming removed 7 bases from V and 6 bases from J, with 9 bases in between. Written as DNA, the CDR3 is TGTGCCAGCAAGTGGGGTCCTGAAGCTTTCTTT. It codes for CASKWGPEAFF.

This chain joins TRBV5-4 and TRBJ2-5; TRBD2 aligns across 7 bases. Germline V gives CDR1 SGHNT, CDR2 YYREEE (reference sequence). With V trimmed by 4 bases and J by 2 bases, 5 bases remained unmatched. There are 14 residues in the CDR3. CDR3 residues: CASSTTGLQETQYF. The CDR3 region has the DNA TGTGCCAGCAGCACTACGGGACTACAAGAGACCCAGTACTTC.

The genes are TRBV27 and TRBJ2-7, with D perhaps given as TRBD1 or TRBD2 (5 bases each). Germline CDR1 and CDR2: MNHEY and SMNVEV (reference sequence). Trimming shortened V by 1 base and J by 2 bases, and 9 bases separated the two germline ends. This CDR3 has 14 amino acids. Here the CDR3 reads CASSLYGTPYEQYF. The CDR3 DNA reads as TGTGCCAGCAGTTTATACGGGACCCCCTACGAGCAGTACTTC.

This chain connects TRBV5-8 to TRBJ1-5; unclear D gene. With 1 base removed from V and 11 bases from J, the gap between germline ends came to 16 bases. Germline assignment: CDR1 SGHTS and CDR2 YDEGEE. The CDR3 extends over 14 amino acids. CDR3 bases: TGTGCCAGCAGCTTGATAACAGCCGAACGGGCCCAGCATTTT. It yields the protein CASSLITAERAQHF. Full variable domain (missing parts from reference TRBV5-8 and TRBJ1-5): EAGVTQSPTHLIKTRGQQATLRCSPISGHTSVYWYQQALGLGLQFLLWYDEGEERNRGNFPPRFSGRQFPNYSSELNVNALELEDSALYLCASSLITAERAQHFGDGTRLSIL.

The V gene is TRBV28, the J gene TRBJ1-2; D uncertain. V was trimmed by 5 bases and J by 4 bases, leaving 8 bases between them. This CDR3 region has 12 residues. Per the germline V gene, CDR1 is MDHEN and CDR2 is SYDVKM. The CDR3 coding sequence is TGTGCCAGCAGTACCCGGAGCTATGGCTACACCTTC. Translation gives CASSTRSYGYTF.